A single T cell receptor (beta chain) is shown here with its context. This clone was recorded only once. It lacks a known antigen. Qualities for individual bases were not recorded, and no much larger clone is one base off. In the prospective study, participants were 18 to 89 years old, resided in 24 geographic areas of the United States, and were enrolled through a virtual design. Cohort assignment in the prospective study relied on participant-reported clinical history from a screening survey and a study questionnaire. In the prospective study, whole blood, serum and a nasopharyngeal or oropharyngeal swab were collected from each participant by mobile phlebotomists. Participants in the prospective study had the option to provide additional blood draws and questionnaires over a roughly two-month period. Before DNA extraction, prospective study blood samples were shipped either frozen or at room temperature.

The data belong to a study of blood T cell repertoires in COVID-19 (dated by TCRdb to about 2020). Regarding the complete study: Samples covering the acute and convalescent phases of COVID-19 were provided by collaborators in the United States, Italy and Spain. The material from the prospective study consisted of cDNA or gDNA derived from T cells, B-cell-depleted T cells, or PBMCs. Deeply sampled blood TCRbeta repertoires from subjects exposed to, actively infected with, or recovered from COVID-19 were included in the dataset. A freely available public database, intended as a resource for researchers studying the immune response to SARS-CoV-2, is where the repertoires were released. Samples came from the ongoing ImmuneRACE study (first 160 participants) plus 1,254 subjects from 6 global collaborators. Sample metadata almost always included a de-identified subject ID, COVID-19 status, age in years and sex. HLA class I and class II types, where available, came from metadata supplied by the sample provider rather than from assay-based typing. Points the paper makes about the study in general: The amount of clinical and demographic metadata varied by source and participant and was provided uncurated.

TCRbeta CDR3 regions were amplified from genomic DNA using the immunoSEQ Assay, a bias-controlled multiplex PCR. In the original analysis: Nucleated cell counts per sample were estimated from amplification of reference gene primers within the assay. To quantify the absolute abundance of each unique TCRbeta CDR3 rearrangement, sequence reads were collapsed and filtered. For each sample, productive Simpson clonality was calculated by taking the square root of Simpson's diversity index across productive rearrangements. Not all clones reach the TCRdb copy of this immuneACCESS table, which keeps in-frame sequences only. Checked studies attribute under half of the gap to unresolved V genes and leave the rest unexplained. V and J calls and clone size follow that table, whereas D and trimming were derived from the DNA. The sample includes 150,000 or so clones, with 81% observed a single time. The ten biggest clones cover 5.6% of the sample.

Input material: PBMCs or T cells enriched from blood (not recorded which). The origin of this receptor is a woman in her thirties or forties with acute COVID-19.

The CDR3 here reads CASSQASGQNSGELFF. The DNA sequence reads TGTGCCAGCAGCCAAGCTAGCGGACAAAACTCCGGGGAGCTGTTTTTT. This receptor chain uses TRBV4-2 and TRBJ2-2, and TRBD2 matches 7 of the central bases. The germline V gene gives CDR1 as LGHNA and CDR2 as YNFKEQ. The CDR3 contains 16 residues, cysteine and phenylalanine counted. The read is trimmed to its CDR3 DNA, 48 bases read in frame from base 1. The germline V end is reduced by 1 base and the J end by 6 bases; junction bases left unmatched: 8.